The source of this TCR beta chain is a study of T cell clonality in common variable immunodeficiency. Patients and controls were mostly of Caucasian heritage. Data came from immunoSEQ multiplex PCR; TCRdb stores just in-frame clones and leaves some out. This sample has tens of thousands of clones and no singletons, with about 1.5% in the ten largest. Study-wide results and caveats: CVID subjects shared fewer TCRbeta clones than healthy controls did. CVID subjects showed higher TCRbeta clonality than healthy controls.

CDR3 length equals 13 residues. V lost 4 bases to trimming and J lost 5 bases; unmatched junction nucleotides: 6. Germline values: CDR1 DFQATT, CDR2 SNEGSKA (reference sequence). This clone was counted at least ten times. Its specificity is unknown. The missing CDR3 end, 3 residues past where the read stops, is filled in from the germline J gene. This TCR was recovered from a person between 18 and 75 years old in good health. The genes are TRBV20-1 and TRBJ2-7; TRBD2 aligns across 9 bases. Sequencing input: peripheral blood mononuclear cells. The CDR3 bases that were read are TGCAGTGCTACTCCCGGCGGGAGGGACGAG. Translated: CSATPGGRDE. The entire CDR3 protein reads CSATPGGRDEQYF.